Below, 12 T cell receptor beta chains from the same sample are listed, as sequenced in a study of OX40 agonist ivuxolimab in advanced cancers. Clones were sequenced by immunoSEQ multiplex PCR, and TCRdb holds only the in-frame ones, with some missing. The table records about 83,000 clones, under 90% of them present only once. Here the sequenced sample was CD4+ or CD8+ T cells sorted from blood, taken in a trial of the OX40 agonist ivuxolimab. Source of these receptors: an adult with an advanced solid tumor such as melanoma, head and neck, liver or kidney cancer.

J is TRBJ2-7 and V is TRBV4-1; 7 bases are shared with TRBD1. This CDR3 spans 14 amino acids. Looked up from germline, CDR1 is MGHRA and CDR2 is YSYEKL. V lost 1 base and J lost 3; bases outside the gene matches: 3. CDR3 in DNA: TGCGCCAGCAGCCAAGTGGGACAGTACTACGAGCAGTACTTC. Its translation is CASSQVGQYYEQYF.

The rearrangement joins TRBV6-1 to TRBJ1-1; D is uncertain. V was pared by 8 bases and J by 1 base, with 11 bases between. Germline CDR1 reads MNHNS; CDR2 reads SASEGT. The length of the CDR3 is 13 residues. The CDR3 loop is CASGKTENTEAFF. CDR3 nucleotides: TGTGCCAGCGGTAAGACGGAGAACACTGAAGCTTTCTTT.

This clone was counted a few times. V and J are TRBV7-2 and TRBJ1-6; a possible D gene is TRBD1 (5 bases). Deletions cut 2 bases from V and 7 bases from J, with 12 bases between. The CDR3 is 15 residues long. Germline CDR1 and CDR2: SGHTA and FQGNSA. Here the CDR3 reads CASSLTQGGNSPLHF. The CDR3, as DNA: TGTGCCAGCAGCTTAACGCAGGGCGGGAATTCACCCCTCCACTTT.

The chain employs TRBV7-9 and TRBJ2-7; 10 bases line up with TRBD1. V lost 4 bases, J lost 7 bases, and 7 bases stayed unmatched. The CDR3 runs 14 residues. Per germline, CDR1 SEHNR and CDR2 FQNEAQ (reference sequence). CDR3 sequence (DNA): TGTGCCAGCAGCTACGGGACAGGGGTCGGGGAGCAGTACTTC. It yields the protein CASSYGTGVGEQYF.

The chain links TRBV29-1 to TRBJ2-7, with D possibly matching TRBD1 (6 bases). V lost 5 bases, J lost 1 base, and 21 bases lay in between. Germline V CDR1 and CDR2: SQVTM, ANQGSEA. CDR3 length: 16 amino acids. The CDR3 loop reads CSVREPTGFPSYEQYF. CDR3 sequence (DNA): TGCAGCGTTCGGGAACCCACAGGGTTCCCATCCTACGAGCAGTACTTC.

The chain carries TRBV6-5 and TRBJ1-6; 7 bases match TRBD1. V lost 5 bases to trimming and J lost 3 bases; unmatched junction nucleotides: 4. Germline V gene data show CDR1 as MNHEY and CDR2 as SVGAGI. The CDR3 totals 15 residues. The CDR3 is CASSPGTVYNSPLHF. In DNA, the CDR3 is TGTGCCAGCAGTCCCGGGACAGTCTATAATTCACCCCTCCACTTT.

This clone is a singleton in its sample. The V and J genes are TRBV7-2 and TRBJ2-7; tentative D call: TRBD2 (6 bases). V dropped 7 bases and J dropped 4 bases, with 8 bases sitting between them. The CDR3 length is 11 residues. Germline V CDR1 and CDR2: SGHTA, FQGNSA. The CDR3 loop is CASTGEYEQYF. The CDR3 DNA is TGTGCCAGCACGGGAGAGTACGAGCAGTACTTC.

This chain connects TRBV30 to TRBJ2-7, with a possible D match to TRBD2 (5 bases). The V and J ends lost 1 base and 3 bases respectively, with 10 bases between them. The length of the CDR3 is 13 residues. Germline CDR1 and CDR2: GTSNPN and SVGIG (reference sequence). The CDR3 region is CAWSGTYNYEQYF. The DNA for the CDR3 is TGTGCCTGGAGTGGGACTTATAACTACGAGCAGTACTTC. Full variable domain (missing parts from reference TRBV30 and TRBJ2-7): SQTIHQWPATLVQPVGSPLSLECTVEGTSNPNLYWYRQAAGRGLQLLFYSVGIGQISSEVPQNLSASRPQDRQFILSSKKLLLSDSGFYLCAWSGTYNYEQYFGPGTRLTVT.

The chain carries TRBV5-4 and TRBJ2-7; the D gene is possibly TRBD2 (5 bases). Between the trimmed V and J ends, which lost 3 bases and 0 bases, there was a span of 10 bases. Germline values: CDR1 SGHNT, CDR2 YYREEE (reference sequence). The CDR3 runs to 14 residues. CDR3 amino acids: CASSSPGTSYEQYF. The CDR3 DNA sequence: TGTGCCAGCAGCTCACCGGGAACCTCCTACGAGCAGTACTTC.

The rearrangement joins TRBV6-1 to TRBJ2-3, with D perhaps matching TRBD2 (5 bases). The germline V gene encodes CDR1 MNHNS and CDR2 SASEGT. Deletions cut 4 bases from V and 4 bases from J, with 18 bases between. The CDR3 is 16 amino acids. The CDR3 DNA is TGTGCCAGCAGTGTAGGAACGGACCCGAGGGCAGATACGCAGTATTTT. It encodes CASSVGTDPRADTQYF.

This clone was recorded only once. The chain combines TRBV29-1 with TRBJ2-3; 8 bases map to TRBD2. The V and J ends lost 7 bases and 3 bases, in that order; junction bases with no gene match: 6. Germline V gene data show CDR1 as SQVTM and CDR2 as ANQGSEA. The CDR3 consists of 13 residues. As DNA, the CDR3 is TGCAGCGCCGGGGGGGCTGGGACAGATACGCAGTATTTT. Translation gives CSAGGAGTDTQYF.

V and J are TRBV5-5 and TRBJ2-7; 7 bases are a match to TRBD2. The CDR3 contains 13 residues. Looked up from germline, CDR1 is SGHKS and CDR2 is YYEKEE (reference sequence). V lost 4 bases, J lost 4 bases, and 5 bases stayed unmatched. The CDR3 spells CASSRSGGYEQYF. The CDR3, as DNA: TGTGCCAGCAGCCGGTCGGGAGGATACGAGCAGTACTTC.